This T cell receptor (beta chain) was recovered during a study of spatial heterogeneity in lung cancer. Turning to the study itself: The count of detected beta-chain sequences consistently exceeded that of alpha-chain sequences.

TCRdb re-derived calls from the 5' RACE reads in MiXCR, one entry per CDR3 protein. The data hold tens of thousands of distinct CDR3 sequences, with 7.5% to 8% observed a single time. This clonotype has ten or more counts. The time point here: sample taken at primary tumor resection. No cells were sorted before sequencing. The whole RNA sequenced was extracted from tumor, nontumor lung or frozen PBMC. The cohort: 70 to 75 early-stage, untreated non-small cell lung cancer patients. The V end lost 7 bases, the J end lost 4 bases, and 10 bases lay between the germline ends. CDR3 length: 12 residues. Germline V gene lookup returns CDR1 SGHRS and CDR2 YFSETQ.

This material consisted of PBMCs, taken at surgery. This receptor was identified in a male donor with early-stage non-small cell lung cancer. The chain couples TRBV5-1 to TRBJ2-3; no clear D. The CDR3 spells CASRRSADTQYF. The CDR3 DNA sequence: TGCGCCAGCCGACGGTCAGCAGATACGCAGTATTTT.